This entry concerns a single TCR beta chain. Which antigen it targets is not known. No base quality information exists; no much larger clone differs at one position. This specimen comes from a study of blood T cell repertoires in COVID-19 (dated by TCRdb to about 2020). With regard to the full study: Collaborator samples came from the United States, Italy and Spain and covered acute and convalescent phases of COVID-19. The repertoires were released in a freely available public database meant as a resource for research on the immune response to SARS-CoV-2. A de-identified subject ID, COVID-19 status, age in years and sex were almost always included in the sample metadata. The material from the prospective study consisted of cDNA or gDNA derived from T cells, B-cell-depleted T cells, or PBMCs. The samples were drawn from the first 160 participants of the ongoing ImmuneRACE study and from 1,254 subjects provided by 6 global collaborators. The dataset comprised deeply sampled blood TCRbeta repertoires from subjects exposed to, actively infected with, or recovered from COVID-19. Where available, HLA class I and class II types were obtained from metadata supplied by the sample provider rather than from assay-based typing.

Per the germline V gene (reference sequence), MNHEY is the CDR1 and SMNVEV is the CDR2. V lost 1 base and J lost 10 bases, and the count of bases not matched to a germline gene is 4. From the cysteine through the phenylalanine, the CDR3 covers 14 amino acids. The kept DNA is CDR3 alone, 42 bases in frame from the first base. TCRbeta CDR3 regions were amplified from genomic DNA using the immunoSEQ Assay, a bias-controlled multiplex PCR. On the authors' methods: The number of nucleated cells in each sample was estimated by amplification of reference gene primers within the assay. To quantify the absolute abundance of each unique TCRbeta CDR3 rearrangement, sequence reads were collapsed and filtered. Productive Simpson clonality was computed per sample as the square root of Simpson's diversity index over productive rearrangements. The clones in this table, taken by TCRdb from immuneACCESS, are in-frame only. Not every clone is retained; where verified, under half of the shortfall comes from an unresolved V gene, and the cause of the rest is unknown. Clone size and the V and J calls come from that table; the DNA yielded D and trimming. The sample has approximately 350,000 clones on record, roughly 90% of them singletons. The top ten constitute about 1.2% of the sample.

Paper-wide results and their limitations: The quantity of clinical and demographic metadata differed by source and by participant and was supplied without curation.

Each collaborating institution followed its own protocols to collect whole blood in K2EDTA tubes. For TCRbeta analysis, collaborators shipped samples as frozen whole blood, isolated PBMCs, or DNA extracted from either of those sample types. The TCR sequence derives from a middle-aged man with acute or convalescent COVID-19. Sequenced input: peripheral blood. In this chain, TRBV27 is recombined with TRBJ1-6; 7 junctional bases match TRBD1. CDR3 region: CASSLFTGASPLHF. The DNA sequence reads TGTGCCAGCAGTTTATTCACAGGGGCCTCACCCCTCCACTTT.